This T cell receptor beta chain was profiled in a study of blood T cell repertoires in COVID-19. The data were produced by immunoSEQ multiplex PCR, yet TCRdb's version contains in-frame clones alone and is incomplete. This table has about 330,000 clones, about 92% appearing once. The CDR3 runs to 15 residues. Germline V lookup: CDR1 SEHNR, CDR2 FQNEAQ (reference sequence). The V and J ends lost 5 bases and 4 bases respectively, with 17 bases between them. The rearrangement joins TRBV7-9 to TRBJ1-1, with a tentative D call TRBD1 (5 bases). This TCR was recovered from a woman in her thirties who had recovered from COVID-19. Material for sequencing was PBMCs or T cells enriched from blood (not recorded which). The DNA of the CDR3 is TGTGCCAGCAGCGCCCCCGGAGGGGTGGTCACTGAAGCTTTCTTT. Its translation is CASSAPGGVVTEAFF.